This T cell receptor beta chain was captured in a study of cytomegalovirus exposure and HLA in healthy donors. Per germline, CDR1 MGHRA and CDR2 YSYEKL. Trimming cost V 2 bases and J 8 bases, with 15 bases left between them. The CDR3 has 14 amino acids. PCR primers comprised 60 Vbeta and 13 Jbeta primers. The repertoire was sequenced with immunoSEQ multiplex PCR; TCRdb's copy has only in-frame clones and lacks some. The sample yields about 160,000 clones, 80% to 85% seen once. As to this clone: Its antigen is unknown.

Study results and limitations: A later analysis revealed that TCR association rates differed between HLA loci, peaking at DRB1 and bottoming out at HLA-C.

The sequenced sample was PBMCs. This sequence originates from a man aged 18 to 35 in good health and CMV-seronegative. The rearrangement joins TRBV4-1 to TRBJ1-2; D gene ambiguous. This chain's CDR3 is CASSQIGDQTGYTF. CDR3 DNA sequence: TGCGCCAGCAGCCAAATTGGAGACCAAACGGGCTACACCTTC.